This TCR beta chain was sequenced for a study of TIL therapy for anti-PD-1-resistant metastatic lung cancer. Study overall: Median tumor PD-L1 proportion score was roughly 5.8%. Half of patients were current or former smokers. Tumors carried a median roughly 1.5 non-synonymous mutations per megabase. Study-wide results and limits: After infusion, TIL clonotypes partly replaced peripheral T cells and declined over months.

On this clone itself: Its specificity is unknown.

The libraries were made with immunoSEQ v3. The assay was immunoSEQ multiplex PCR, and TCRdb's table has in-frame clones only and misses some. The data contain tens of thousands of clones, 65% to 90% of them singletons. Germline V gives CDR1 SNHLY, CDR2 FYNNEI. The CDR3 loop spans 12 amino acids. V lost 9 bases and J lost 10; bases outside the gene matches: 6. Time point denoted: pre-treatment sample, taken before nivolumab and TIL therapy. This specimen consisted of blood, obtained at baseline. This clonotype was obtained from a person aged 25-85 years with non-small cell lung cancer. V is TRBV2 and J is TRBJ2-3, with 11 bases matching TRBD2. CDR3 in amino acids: CASRLAGLPQYF. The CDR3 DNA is TGTGCCAGTCGACTAGCGGGACTTCCGCAGTATTTT.